This T cell receptor (beta chain) was captured in a study of control samples from healthy donors and cancer patients. The protocol was immunoSEQ multiplex PCR, while the TCRdb copy is restricted to in-frame clones and leaves out a portion. The data show around 100,000 clones, roughly nine tenths seen once. The specimen sequenced was blood. This TCR derives from a woman between 18 and 29 years old in good health.

The CDR3, as DNA: TGTGCCAGTAGTATAGCTTGGGACAGGGTTAATTCACCCCTCCACTTT. Amino acid sequence: CASSIAWDRVNSPLHF. The chain is built from TRBV19 and TRBJ1-6, with TRBD1 matching 9 bases. Germline CDR1 is LNHDA and CDR2 is SQIVND (reference sequence). After removal of 1 base from V and 6 bases from J, the junction contained 4 bases not matched to a gene. The CDR3 sequence is 16 residues long.